This T cell receptor (beta chain) was sequenced for a study of blood T cell repertoires in COVID-19. Study in general: Researchers got acute and convalescent COVID-19 samples from the United States, Italy and Spain.

Germline CDR1 MNHEY, CDR2 SVGAGI. The V gene lost 7 bases and the J gene lost 4 bases, with 14 bases spanning the gap. This CDR3 comprises 15 residues. As handled by the study authors: Estimates of nucleated cell counts were drawn from the amplification of reference gene primers. Method: immunoSEQ multiplex PCR; TCRdb's copy keeps in-frame clones and lacks some. Clone size and the V and J calls come from that table; the DNA yielded D and trimming. The sample yields roughly 290,000 clones, roughly nine tenths seen once. Clinical history as reported by participants underpinned cohort assignment. Resolution of symptoms, clearance, or two negative PCRs was present in recovered Cohort 3 donors.

This TCR derives from a woman aged 40 to 50 who had recovered from COVID-19. This chain links TRBV6-5 with TRBJ1-6; D remains unclear. Sequenced sample: PBMCs or T cells enriched from blood (not recorded which). DNA for the CDR3: TGTGCCAGCACCACCACACGGGATTATAATTCACCCCTCCACTTT. Protein: CASTTTRDYNSPLHF.